The entry below gives a single T cell receptor beta chain sequence along with its context. PCR was performed a second time for 7 to 11 cycles using a sample-barcoded 5' primer and a J-beta primer mix. Each CDR3 protein gets one entry after TCRdb re-called the 5' RACE reads with MiXCR. The data show some 800,000 distinct CDR3 sequences, under 45% seen once. Per germline, CDR1 MNHEY and CDR2 SVGAGI. The ends lost 7 bases at V and 2 bases at J; junction bases unmatched: 8. This CDR3 comprises 15 residues. This entry is derived from a study of blood T cells in healthy people across ages. This TCR was recovered from a man aged 55 to 69 in good health. Material: blood. V gene TRBV6-5 combines with J gene TRBJ2-1, with 7 positions matching TRBD2. The CDR3: CASINSGSPYNEQFF. The CDR3 nucleotides are TGTGCCAGCATTAATAGCGGGTCCCCCTACAATGAGCAGTTCTTC.